This is a list of T cell receptor beta chains from one sample in a study of cytomegalovirus exposure and HLA in healthy donors. The protocol was immunoSEQ multiplex PCR, while the TCRdb copy is restricted to in-frame clones and leaves out a portion. This sample has about 170,000 clones, with 65% to 75% found just once. Source material: PBMCs. These TCRs come from a human donor in good health. Each CDR3 is given with its conserved first and last residue. The order of the fields is D gene, clone size, J gene, V gene, CDR3 protein, CDR3 DNA. The D gene is left open where the match is weak. The size field is filled for only some rows; it gives once, few, many or a size class.

D: .; size: once; J: TRBJ2-3; V: TRBV7-3; CDR3: CASSSGANRGGTQYF; DNA: TGTGCCAGCAGCTCAGGCGCCAACAGGGGAGGTACGCAGTATTTT
D: .; size: few; J: TRBJ1-1; V: TRBV7-3; CDR3: CASSLSVNTEAFF; DNA: TGTGCCAGCAGCTTATCGGTGAACACTGAAGCTTTCTTT
D: .; size: few; J: TRBJ1-4; V: TRBV27; CDR3: CASSLFTGEKLFF; DNA: TGTGCCAGCAGTTTATTTACGGGAGAAAAACTGTTTTTT
D: .; size: .; J: TRBJ2-5; V: TRBV6-6; CDR3: CASSYALPGQQETQYF; DNA: TGTGCCAGCAGTTATGCTTTACCGGGACAACAAGAGACCCAGTACTTC
D: TRBD2; size: few; J: TRBJ2-2; V: TRBV27; CDR3: CASSRLAGDNTGELFF; DNA: TGTGCCAGCTCGCGACTAGCGGGGGACAACACCGGGGAGCTGTTTTTT
D: .; size: .; J: TRBJ1-2; V: TRBV7-3; CDR3: CASSLMGSGLDGVVGYTF; DNA: TGTGCCAGCAGCTTAATGGGGTCAGGGCTTGACGGAGTGGTTGGCTACACCTTC
D: .; size: .; J: TRBJ1-4; V: TRBV6-6; CDR3: CASGGGPGENEKLFF; DNA: TGTGCCAGCGGAGGAGGGCCGGGGGAGAATGAAAAACTGTTTTTT
D: .; size: once; J: TRBJ1-1; V: TRBV7-9; CDR3: CASSLALGGNTEAFF; DNA: TGTGCCAGCAGCTTGGCACTAGGGGGGAACACTGAAGCTTTCTTT
D: TRBD1; size: few; J: TRBJ2-2; V: TRBV5-4; CDR3: CASQNRGNTGELFF; DNA: TGTGCCAGTCAAAACAGGGGGAACACCGGGGAGCTGTTTTTT
D: .; size: once; J: TRBJ2-3; V: TRBV7-6; CDR3: CASSRFGGASTDTQYF; DNA: TGTGCCAGCAGCCGATTCGGCGGGGCTAGCACAGATACGCAGTATTTT